This passage covers 12 T cell receptor beta chains from one sample sequenced in a study of blood T cells in healthy people across ages. The use of a sample-barcoded 5' primer and a J-beta primer mix characterized a second PCR of roughly 6 to 11 cycles. MiXCR, applied by TCRdb to the 5' RACE reads, yields one record per CDR3 protein. There are about 1,800,000 distinct CDR3 sequences in the sample; about 30% occur only once, and roughly 8.2% lies in the top ten. Sequencing was done on a sample of blood. All receptors derive from a woman in her thirties in good health.

A note on this clonotype: This clone may be a read error of a much larger clone one base away. This chain links TRBV6-5 with TRBJ2-7; D ambiguous. V lost 11 bases and J lost 4, with 15 bases in between. The CDR3 is 12 residues long. Germline-derived CDR1 and CDR2 are MNHEY and SVGAGI. Here the CDR3 DNA reads TGTGCCGGCTGTAACAACGGTTACGAGCAGTACTTC. This translates into CAGCNNGYEQYF.

This rearrangement joins TRBV12-3 or TRBV12-4 to TRBJ1-1, with TRBD1 matching 9 bases. V was pared by 6 bases and J by 4 bases, with 6 bases of the junction left unmatched. The CDR3 loop spans 14 amino acids. This CDR3 is CASRTGGVVTEAFF. For the CDR3, the DNA is TGTGCCAGCAGAACAGGGGGCGTCGTCACTGAAGCTTTCTTT.

This chain joins TRBV20-1 and TRBJ1-4, with TRBD1 matching 7 bases. CDR1 DFQATT and CDR2 SNEGSKA come from the germline V gene (reference sequence). Trimming cost V 6 bases and J 4 bases; bases outside gene matches: 5. The CDR3 has 13 amino acids. In DNA, the CDR3 is TGCAGTGCCCAACAGGGGAATAATGAAAAACTGTTTTTT. As protein: CSAQQGNNEKLFF.

This chain connects TRBV3-1 to TRBJ1-2, with no clear D. The CDR3 totals 16 residues. From germline, CDR1 is LGHDT and CDR2 YNNKEL (reference sequence). V was trimmed by 3 bases and J by 4 bases, leaving 18 bases between them. CDR3 in DNA: TGTGCCAGCAGCCACCTAAGGCGCCGGGATGGCTATGGCTACACCTTC. Translating it yields CASSHLRRRDGYGYTF.

This clonotype showed up many times. This rearrangement joins TRBV5-1 to TRBJ2-5; D is ambiguous. V was shortened by 9 bases and J by 1 base, with 16 bases between the two germline ends. Looked up from germline, CDR1 is SGHRS and CDR2 is YFSETQ. The CDR3 has 14 residues. The CDR3 DNA follows: TGCGCCACCGCGGCCGACACGGCCCAAGAGACCCAGTACTTC. This translates into CATAADTAQETQYF. The whole variable domain, filled in from reference TRBV5-1 and TRBJ2-5, reads KAGVTQTPRYLIKTRGQQVTLSCSPISGHRSVSWYQQTPGQGLQFLFEYFSETQRNKGNFPGRFSGRQFSNSRSEMNVSTLELGDSALYLCATAADTAQETQYFGPGTRLLVL.

This clonotype is a singleton in its sample. At one of its ends the junction is not consistent with the germline gene, which may arise from a read error. DNA for the CDR3: TGTGCCGGCAGATATCGGGACAGATCCTACGAGCAGTACTTC. Translating it yields CAGRYRDRSYEQYF. V usage is TRBV6-5 and J usage is TRBJ2-7; 7 positions match TRBD1. The CDR3 has 14 amino acids. Germline V CDR1 and CDR2: MNHEY, SVGAGI.

This clonotype was seen a few times. J is TRBJ2-3 and V is TRBV7-3; a weak D match, TRBD2 (7 bases). This CDR3 comprises 15 residues. Germline CDR1 SGHTA, CDR2 FQGTGA. Trimming took 5 bases from V and 6 from J, leaving 18 bases between them. CDR3 sequence reads: CASSPTVGGLDTQYF. Written as DNA, the CDR3 is TGTGCCAGCAGCCCCACGGTGGGGGGGCTGGATACGCAGTATTTT.

This clonotype was observed a handful of times. The chain couples TRBV7-4 to TRBJ1-5; D may be TRBD1 (5 bases). Trimming stripped 2 bases from V and 2 bases from J, with 22 bases between. Germline CDR1 is SGHVT and CDR2 is SQSDAQ. The CDR3 has 19 amino acids. DNA for the CDR3: TGTGCCAGCAGCTTACGGGAGGGGAGGGCTATATTAGGCAATCAGCCCCAGCATTTT. This sequence encodes CASSLREGRAILGNQPQHF.

This clonotype was observed a handful of times. The chain is built from TRBV7-6 and TRBJ2-7; D uncertain. The germline V gene has CDR1 SGHVS and CDR2 FNYEAQ. Trimming left V 2 bases short and J 5 bases short, with 19 bases between. CDR3 length: 16 residues. The CDR3 DNA follows: TGTGCCAGCAGCTTAAGGAGCGCACAGATTGACAACGAGCAGTACTTC. Protein: CASSLRSAQIDNEQYF.

The chain couples TRBV7-9 to TRBJ2-5; unclear D gene. There are 11 residues in the CDR3. The V gene's germline CDR1 is SEHNR and CDR2 FQNEAQ (reference sequence). CDR3: CAGSSDETQYF. The CDR3 nucleotides are TGTGCGGGCAGTTCCGATGAGACCCAGTACTTC. Full variable domain (missing parts from reference TRBV7-9 and TRBJ2-5): DTGVSQNPRHKITKRGQNVTFRCDPISEHNRLYWYRQTLGQGPEFLTYFQNEAQLEKSRLLSDRFSAERPKGSFSTLEIQRTEQGDSAMYLCAGSSDETQYFGPGTRLLVL.

This sequence joins TRBV5-1 and TRBJ1-2; possibly TRBD1 for D (5 bases). The V gene lost 4 bases and the J gene lost 8 bases, with 12 bases spanning the gap. This CDR3 contains 12 residues. Germline lookup yields CDR1 SGHRS and CDR2 YFSETQ. The CDR3 here is CASSPGTAGYTF. Here the CDR3 DNA reads TGCGCCAGCAGCCCCGGGACGGCCGGCTACACCTTC.

V usage is TRBV20-1 and J usage is TRBJ2-4; 10 bases agree with TRBD1. The closer fit of TRBJ2-7 to the DNA end suggests the J call may be wrong. This CDR3 is 14 amino acids long. CDR1 is DFQATT, CDR2 SNEGSKA, per germline (reference sequence). CDR3 sequence (DNA): TGCAGTGCCCAGGGACAGGGGAGATTGATCGAGCAGTACTTC. As protein: CSAQGQGRLIEQYF.